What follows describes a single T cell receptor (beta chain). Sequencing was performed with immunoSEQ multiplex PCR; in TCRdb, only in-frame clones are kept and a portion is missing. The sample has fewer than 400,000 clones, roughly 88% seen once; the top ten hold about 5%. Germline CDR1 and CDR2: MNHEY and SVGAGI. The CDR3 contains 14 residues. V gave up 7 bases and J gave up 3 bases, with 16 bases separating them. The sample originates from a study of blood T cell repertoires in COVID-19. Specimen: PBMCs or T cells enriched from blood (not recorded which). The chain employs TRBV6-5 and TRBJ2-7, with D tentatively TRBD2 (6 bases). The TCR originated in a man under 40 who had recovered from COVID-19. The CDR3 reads CASKIGGGNYEQYF. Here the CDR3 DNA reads TGTGCCAGCAAAATCGGCGGAGGGAACTACGAGCAGTACTTC.